The subject of this entry is one T cell receptor beta chain. Its antigen is undetermined. The data belong to a study of T cell repertoires in cytomegalovirus infection. About the study: It can be stated that public TCR beta signatures indicated CMV infection as well as a matching HLA type. Study-wide points: What dominated the ex vivo response were HLA-C-restricted CMV-specific TCR beta clonotypes. Carriers of CMV and the relevant HLA type were discriminated by public TCR beta frequency.

MiXCR, run by TCRdb on the reads, gives a single entry per CDR3 protein. The sample lists 200,000 to 300,000 distinct CDR3 sequences; roughly 15% were seen once. V gave up 7 bases and J gave up 9 bases; unmatched junction bases: 6. This CDR3 is built from 13 residues. Looked up from germline, CDR1 is SQVTM and CDR2 is ANQGSEA. The receptor comes from a human donor in good health (CMV status not recorded). Some clones in this sample may be carry-over from other donors' samples. What was sequenced was PBMCs. This chain links TRBV29-1 with TRBJ2-1; TRBD2 matches 13 bases. CDR3 bases: TGCAGCGCTACTAGCGGGAGGGCCGGTGAGCAGTTCTTC. Translating it yields CSATSGRAGEQFF.